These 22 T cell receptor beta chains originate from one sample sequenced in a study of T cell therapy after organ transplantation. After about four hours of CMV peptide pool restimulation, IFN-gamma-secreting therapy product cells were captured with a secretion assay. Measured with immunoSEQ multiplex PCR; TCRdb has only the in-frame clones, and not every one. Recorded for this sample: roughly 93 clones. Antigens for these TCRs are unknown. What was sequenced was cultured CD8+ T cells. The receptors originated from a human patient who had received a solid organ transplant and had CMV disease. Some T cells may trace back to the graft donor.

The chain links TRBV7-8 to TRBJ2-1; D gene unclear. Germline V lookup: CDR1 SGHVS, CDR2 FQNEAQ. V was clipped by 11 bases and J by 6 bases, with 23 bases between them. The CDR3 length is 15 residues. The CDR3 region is CASNSLSLPPNEQFF. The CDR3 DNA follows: TGTGCCTCTAATAGCCTCTCCCTCCCCCCCAATGAGCAGTTCTTC.

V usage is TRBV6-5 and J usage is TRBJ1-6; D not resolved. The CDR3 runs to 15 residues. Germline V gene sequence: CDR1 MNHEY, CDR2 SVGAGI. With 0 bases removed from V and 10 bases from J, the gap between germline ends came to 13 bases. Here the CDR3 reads CASSYSGALGSPLHF. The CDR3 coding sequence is TGTGCCAGCAGTTACTCTGGTGCACTGGGGTCACCCCTCCACTTT.

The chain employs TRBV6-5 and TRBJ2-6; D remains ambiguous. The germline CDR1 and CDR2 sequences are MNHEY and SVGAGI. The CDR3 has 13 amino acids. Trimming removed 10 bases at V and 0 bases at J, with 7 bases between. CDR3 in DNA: TGTGCCACTTACAGCTCTGGGGCCAACGTCCTGACTTTC. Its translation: CATYSSGANVLTF.

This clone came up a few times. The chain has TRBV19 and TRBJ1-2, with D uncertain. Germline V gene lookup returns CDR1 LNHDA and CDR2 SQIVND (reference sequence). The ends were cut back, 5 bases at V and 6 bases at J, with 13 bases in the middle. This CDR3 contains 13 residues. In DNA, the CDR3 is TGTGCCAGTAGTCCTCCTTGGGTCGATGGCTACACCTTC. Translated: CASSPPWVDGYTF.

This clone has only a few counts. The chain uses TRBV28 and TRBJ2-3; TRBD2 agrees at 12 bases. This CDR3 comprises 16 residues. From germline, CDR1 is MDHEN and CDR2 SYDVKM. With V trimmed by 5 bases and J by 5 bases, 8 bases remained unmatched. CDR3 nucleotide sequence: TGTGCCAGCAGTCCCCGCTGGGGACTAGCGGGAGATACGCAGTATTTT. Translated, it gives CASSPRWGLAGDTQYF.

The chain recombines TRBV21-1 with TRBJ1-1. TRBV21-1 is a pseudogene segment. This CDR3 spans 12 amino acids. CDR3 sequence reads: CASSCSRTEAFF. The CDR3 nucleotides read TGTGCCAGCAGTTGTTCACGCACTGAAGCTTTCTTT.

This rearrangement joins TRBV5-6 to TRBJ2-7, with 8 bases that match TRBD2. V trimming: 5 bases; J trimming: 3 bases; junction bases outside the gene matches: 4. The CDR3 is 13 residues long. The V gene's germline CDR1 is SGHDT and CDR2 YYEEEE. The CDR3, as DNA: TGTGCCAGCAGTTTTAGCGGGAACTACGAGCAGTACTTC. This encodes CASSFSGNYEQYF. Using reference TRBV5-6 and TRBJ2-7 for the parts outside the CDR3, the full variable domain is DAGVTQSPTHLIKTRGQQVTLRCSPKSGHDTVSWYQQALGQGPQFIFQYYEEEERQRGNFPDRFSGHQFPNYSSELNVNALLLGDSALYLCASSFSGNYEQYFGPGTRLTVT.

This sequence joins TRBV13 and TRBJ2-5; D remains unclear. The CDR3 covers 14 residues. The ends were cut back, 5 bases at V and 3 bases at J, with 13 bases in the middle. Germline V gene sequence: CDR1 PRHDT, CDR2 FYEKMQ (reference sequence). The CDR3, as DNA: TGTGCCAGCAGCCTCCTCCAGTTGGAAGAGACCCAGTACTTC. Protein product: CASSLLQLEETQYF.

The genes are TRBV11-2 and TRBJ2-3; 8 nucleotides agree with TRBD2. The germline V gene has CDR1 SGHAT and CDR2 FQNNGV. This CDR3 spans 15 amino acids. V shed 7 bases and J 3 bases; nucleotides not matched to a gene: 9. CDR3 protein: CASNPGSGATDTQYF. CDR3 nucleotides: TGTGCCAGCAACCCGGGTAGCGGGGCTACAGATACGCAGTATTTT.

The DNA for the CDR3 is TGTGCCAGCAACCCGGGTAGCGGGGCTACAGATACGCAGTATTTT. Translating gives CASNPGSGATDTQYF. This rearrangement joins TRBV11-1 to TRBJ2-3; 8 bases align to TRBD2. Per the germline V gene, CDR1 is SGHAT and CDR2 is FQDESV (reference sequence). The J segment lost 3 bases and the V segment lost 7 bases, leaving 9 bases of the junction unmatched. CDR3 size: 15 residues. Drawing the rest from reference TRBV11-1 and TRBJ2-3, the complete variable domain is EAEVAQSPRYKITEKSQAVAFWCDPISGHATLYWYRQILGQGPELLVQFQDESVVDDSQLPKDRFSAERLKGVDSTLKIQPAELGDSAMYLCASNPGSGATDTQYFGPGTRLTVL.

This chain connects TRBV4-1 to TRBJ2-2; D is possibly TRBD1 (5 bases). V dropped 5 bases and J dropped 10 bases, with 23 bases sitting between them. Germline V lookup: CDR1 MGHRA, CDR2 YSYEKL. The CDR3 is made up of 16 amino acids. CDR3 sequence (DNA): TGCGCCAGCAGCAAAGGGATCTCGGACATACCGGCGGAGCTGTTTTTT. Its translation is CASSKGISDIPAELFF.

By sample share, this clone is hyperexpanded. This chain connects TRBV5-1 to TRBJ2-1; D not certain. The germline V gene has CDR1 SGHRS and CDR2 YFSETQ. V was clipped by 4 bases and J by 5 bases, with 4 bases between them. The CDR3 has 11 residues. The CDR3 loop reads CASSGDNEQFF. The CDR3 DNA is TGCGCCAGCAGCGGGGACAATGAGCAGTTCTTC.

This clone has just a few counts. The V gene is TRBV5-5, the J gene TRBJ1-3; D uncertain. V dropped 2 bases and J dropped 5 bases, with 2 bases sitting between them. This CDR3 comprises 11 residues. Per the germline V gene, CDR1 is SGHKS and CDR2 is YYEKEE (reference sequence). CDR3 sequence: CASSFRNTIYF. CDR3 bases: TGTGCCAGCAGCTTTAGAAACACCATATATTTT.

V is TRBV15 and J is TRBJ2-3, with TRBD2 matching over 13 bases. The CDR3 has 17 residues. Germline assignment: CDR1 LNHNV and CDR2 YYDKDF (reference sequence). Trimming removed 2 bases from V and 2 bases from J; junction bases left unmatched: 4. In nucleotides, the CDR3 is TGTGCCACCAGCAGATCGGGACTAGCGGGATTCACAGATACGCAGTATTTT. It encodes CATSRSGLAGFTDTQYF. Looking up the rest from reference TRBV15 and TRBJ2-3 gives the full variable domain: DAMVIQNPRYQVTQFGKPVTLSCSQTLNHNVMYWYQQKSSQAPKLLFHYYDKDFNNEADTPDNFQSRRPNTSFCFLDIRSPGLGDTAMYLCATSRSGLAGFTDTQYFGPGTRLTVL.

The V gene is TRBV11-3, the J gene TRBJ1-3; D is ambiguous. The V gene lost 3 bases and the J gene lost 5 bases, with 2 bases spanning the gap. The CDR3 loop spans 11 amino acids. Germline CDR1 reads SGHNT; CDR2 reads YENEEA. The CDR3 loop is CASSFRNTIYF. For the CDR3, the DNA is TGTGCCAGCAGCTTTAGAAACACCATATATTTT.

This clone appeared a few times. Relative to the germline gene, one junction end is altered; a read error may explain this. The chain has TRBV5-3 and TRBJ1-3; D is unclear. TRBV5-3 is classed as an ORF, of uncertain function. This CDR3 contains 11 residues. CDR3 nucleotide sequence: TGTGCCAGCAGCTTTAGAAACACCATATATTTT. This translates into CASSFRNTIYF.

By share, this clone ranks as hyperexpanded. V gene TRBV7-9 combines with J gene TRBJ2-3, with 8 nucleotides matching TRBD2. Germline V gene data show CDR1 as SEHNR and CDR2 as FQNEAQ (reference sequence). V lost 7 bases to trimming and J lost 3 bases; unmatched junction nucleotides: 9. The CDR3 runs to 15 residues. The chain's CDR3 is CASNPGSGATDTQYF. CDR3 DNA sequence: TGTGCCAGCAACCCGGGTAGCGGGGCTACAGATACGCAGTATTTT. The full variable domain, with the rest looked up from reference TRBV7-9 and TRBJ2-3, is DTGVSQNPRHKITKRGQNVTFRCDPISEHNRLYWYRQTLGQGPEFLTYFQNEAQLEKSRLLSDRFSAERPKGSFSTLEIQRTEQGDSAMYLCASNPGSGATDTQYFGPGTRLTVL.

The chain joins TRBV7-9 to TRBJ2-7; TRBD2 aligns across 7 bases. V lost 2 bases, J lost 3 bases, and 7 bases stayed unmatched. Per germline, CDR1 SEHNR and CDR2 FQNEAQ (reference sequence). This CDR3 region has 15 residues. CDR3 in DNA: TGTGCCAGCAGCTTAAGTGGGAGGGCCATCTACGAGCAGTACTTC. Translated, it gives CASSLSGRAIYEQYF.

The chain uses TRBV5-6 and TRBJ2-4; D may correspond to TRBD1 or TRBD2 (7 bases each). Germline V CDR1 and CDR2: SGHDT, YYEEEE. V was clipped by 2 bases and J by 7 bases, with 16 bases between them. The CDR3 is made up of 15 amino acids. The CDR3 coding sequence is TGTGCCAGCAGCTTCGGGACAGCCGGGGGGAACATTCAGTACTTC. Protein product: CASSFGTAGGNIQYF.

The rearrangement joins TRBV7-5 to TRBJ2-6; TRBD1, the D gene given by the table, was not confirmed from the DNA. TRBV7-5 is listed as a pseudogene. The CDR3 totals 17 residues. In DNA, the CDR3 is TGTGCCAGCAGCGCCCGGCCAGGACAAAGTCGGGCCAACGTCCTGACTTTC. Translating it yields CASSARPGQSRANVLTF.

The CDR3 protein is CASSKFGDIYSRANVLTF. Written as DNA, the CDR3 is TGTGCCAGCTCAAAGTTTGGGGACATTTACAGTCGGGCCAACGTCCTGACTTTC. The V call is TRBV18, the J call TRBJ2-6; possibly TRBD1 for D (6 bases). The germline CDR1 and CDR2 sequences are KGHSH and LQKENI. V was clipped by 5 bases and J by 5 bases, with 22 bases between them. This CDR3 region has 18 residues. Filled out from reference TRBV18 and TRBJ2-6, the complete variable domain reads NAGVMQNPRHLVRRRGQEARLRCSPMKGHSHVYWYRQLPEEGLKFMVYLQKENIIDESGMPKERFSAEFPKEGPSILRIQQVVRGDSAAYFCASSKFGDIYSRANVLTFGAGSRLTVL.

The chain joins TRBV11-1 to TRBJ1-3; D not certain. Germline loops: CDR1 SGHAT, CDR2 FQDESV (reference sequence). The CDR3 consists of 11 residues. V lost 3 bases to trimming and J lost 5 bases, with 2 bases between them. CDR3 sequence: CASSFRNTIYF. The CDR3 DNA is TGTGCCAGCAGCTTTAGAAACACCATATATTTT.